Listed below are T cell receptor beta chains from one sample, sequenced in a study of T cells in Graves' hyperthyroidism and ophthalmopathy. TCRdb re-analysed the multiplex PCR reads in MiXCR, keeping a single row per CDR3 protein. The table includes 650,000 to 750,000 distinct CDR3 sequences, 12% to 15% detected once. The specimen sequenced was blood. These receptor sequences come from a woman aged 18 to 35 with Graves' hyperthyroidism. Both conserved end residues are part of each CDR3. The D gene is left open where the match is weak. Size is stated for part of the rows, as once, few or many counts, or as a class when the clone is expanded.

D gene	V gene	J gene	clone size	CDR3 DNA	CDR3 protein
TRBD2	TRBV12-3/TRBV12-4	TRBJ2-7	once	TGTGCCAGCAGTTTAGCTAGCGGGAACTACGAGCAGTGCTTC	CASSLASGNYEQCF
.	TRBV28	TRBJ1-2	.	TGTGCCAGCAGTTTGGCAGGCTCGGCTTCTAACTATGGCTACACCTTC	CASSLAGSASNYGYTF
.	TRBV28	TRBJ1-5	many	TGTGCCAGCATGGGGGCAGTAAGTCAGCCCCAGCATTTT	CASMGAVSQPQHF
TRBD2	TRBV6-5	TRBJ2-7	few	TGTGCCAGCAGTTATAGCGGGGGAGGCTCCTACGAGCAGTACTTC	CASSYSGGGSYEQYF
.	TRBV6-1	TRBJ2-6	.	TGTGCCAGCTTGCTGACGGGTTCTGGGGCCAACGTCCTGACTTTC	CASLLTGSGANVLTF
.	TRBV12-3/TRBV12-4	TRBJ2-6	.	TGTGCCAGCAGTTCCCTGGGGAGGTTTGCCACCTCTGGGGCCAACGTCCTGACTTTC	CASSSLGRFATSGANVLTF
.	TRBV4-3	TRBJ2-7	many	TGCGCCAGCAGCCAAGATCTTCTAGGCGGATACGAGCAGTACTTC	CASSQDLLGGYEQYF
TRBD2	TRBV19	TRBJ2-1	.	TGTGCCAGTAGTATCCCTCCGGGACTAGCGGGAGGTTCCTACAATGAGCAGTTCTTC	CASSIPPGLAGGSYNEQFF
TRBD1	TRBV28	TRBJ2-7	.	TGTACCAGCAGTTACTCCGGGACAGGGGGATACGAGCAGTACTTC	CTSSYSGTGGYEQYF
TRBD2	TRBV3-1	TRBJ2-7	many	TGTGCCAGCAGCCAAGTGTCTAGCGGTTACGAGCAGTACTTC	CASSQVSSGYEQYF
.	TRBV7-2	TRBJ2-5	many	TGTGCCAGCAGCTTAAGGGGGGCCCAAGAGACCCAGTACTTC	CASSLRGAQETQYF
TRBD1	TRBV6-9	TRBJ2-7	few	TGTGCCAGCACTCAGACAGGGGTCGAGCAGTACTTC	CASTQTGVEQYF
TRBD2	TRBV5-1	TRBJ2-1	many	TGCGCCAGCAGCGGGGGACTAGCGGGAGTAGAAGCCTACAATGAGCAGTTCTTC	CASSGGLAGVEAYNEQFF
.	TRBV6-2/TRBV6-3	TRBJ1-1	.	TGTGCCAGCAGTTTCAGGGAAAGGACTGAAGCTTTCTTT	CASSFRERTEAFF
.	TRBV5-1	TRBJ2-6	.	TGCGCCAGCCCCCAGGATGGGGCCAACGTCCTGACTTTC	CASPQDGANVLTF
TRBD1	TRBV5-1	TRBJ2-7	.	TGCGCCAGCAGCTTGGCCGTGGGACAGGGGCCGGGCGAGCAGTACTTC	CASSLAVGQGPGEQYF
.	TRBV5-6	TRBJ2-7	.	TGTGCCAGCAGCAGCTACGGTGTAAGGTCCTACGAGCAGTACTTC	CASSSYGVRSYEQYF
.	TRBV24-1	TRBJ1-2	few	TGTGCCACCAGTGACCCTATGGACGGGAGCTATGGCTACACCTTC	CATSDPMDGSYGYTF
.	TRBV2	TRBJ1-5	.	TGTGCCAGCAAGGAAACAGGTAATCAGCCCCAGCATTTT	CASKETGNQPQHF
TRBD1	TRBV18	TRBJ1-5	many	TGTGCCAGCTCACCGGGGACAGGACTCAATCAGCCCCAGCATTTT	CASSPGTGLNQPQHF
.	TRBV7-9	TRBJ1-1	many	TGTGCCAGCAGCCTGGGTGGGCTAGCTTTCTTT	CASSLGGLAFF
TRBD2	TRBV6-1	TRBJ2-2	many	TGTGCCAGCACCACACACCGGACTAGCGGTAACACCGGGGAGCTGTTTTTT	CASTTHRTSGNTGELFF
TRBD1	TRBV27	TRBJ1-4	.	TGTGCCAGCAGTACGACCTACAGGGGAGGGTCTAATGAAAAACTGTTTTTT	CASSTTYRGGSNEKLFF
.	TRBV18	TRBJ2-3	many	TGTGCCAGCTCACCACCGTCAACGGGTACGCAGTATTTT	CASSPPSTGTQYF
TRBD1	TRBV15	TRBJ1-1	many	TGTGCCACCAGCAGAGATTGGGTCAGGGGGAGAAACACTGAAGCTTTCTTT	CATSRDWVRGRNTEAFF
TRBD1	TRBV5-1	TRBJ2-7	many	TGTGCCAGCAGCTTGGGGGGACAGGGATACGAGCAGTACTTC	CASSLGGQGYEQYF
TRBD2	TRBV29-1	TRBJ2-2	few	TGCAGCGCCGGGACTAGCGATACCGCCGGGGAGCTGTTTTTT	CSAGTSDTAGELFF
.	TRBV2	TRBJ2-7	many	TGTGCCAGCACATTGGGTGAGGTCTCCTACGAGCAGTACTTC	CASTLGEVSYEQYF
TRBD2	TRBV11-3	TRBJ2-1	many	TGTGCCAGCAGCCCGCTCGGGCTAGCGGGAGTTAGGCAGTTCTTC	CASSPLGLAGVRQFF
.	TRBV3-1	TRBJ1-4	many	TGTGCCAGCAGCCAAGCGCGGAATGAAAAACTGTTTTTT	CASSQARNEKLFF
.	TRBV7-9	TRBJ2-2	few	TGTGCCAGCAGCGCAGTCATTAGTAGGAACACCGGGGAGCTGTTTTTT	CASSAVISRNTGELFF
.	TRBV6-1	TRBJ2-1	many	TGTGCCAGCAGTCCGACCGGGACCACCTTCTACAATGAGCAGTTCTTC	CASSPTGTTFYNEQFF
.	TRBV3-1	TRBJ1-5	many	TGTGCCAGCAGCCAAGGTCATCAGCCCCAGCATTTT	CASSQGHQPQHF
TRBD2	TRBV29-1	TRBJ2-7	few	TGCAGCGTTCGAGACCCCGCGGGAGTTGGAACGAGCGGTGGAGAGCAGTACTTC	CSVRDPAGVGTSGGEQYF
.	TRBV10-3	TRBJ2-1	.	TGTGCCATCAGTGGAGACACTAGCTCCAATGAGCAGTTCTTC	CAISGDTSSNEQFF
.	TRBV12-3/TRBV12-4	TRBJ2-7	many	TGTGCCAGCAGTTTAGCGCGTAGAGCGTCGGAGCAGTACTTC	CASSLARRASEQYF
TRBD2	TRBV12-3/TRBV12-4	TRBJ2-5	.	TGTGCCAGCAGTCAGCGGGACTATATTTGGGAAGCCCAGTACTTC	CASSQRDYIWEAQYF
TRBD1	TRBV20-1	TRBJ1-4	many	TGCAGTGCTTTACGACAGGGGGTGAATGAAAAACTGTTTTTT	CSALRQGVNEKLFF
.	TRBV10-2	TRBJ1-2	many	TGCGCCAGCAGTGAAGGGTACGATAACTATGGCTACACCTTC	CASSEGYDNYGYTF
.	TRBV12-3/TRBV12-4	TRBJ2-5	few	TGTGCCAGCAGGCCCGGGGGGACAGGCGGCGCTCGTTGGGTGGTGGAGACCCAGTACTTC	CASRPGGTGGARWVVETQYF
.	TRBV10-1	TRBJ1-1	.	TGCGCCAGCAGCGGCGGCGACATGAACACTGAAGCTTTCTTT	CASSGGDMNTEAFF
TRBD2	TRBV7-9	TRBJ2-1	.	TGTGCCAGCAGCTTAGGATTTGGAATAGCGGGAGCCGGCTACAATGAGCAGTTCTTC	CASSLGFGIAGAGYNEQFF
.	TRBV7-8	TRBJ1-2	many	TGTGCCAGCAGCCATAGGAGGGCGGCGGCTAACTATGGCTACACCTTC	CASSHRRAAANYGYTF
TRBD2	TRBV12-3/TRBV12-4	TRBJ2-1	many	TGTGCCAGCAGTTTCGGTCGGGAGGGAAATGAGCAGTTCTTC	CASSFGREGNEQFF
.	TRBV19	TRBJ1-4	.	TGTGCCAGTAGGTGGTCAGGTGCAACTAATGAAAAACTGTTTTTT	CASRWSGATNEKLFF
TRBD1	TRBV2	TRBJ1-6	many	TGTGCCAGCAGTGAAATTGGGGCCGGGACAGCTTCCCCCCTCCACTTT	CASSEIGAGTASPLHF
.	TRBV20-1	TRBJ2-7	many	TGCAGTGCTAGAGCCTCTGACAAACGACTAACCTACGAGCAGTACTTC	CSARASDKRLTYEQYF
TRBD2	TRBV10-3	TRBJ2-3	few	TGTGCCATCAAGGGGACTAGCGGAGTCACCACAGATACGCAGTATTTT	CAIKGTSGVTTDTQYF
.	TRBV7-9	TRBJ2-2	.	TGTGCCAGCACCCGTAGGATCGGGGGCGGAATCGGGGAGCTGTTTTTT	CASTRRIGGGIGELFF
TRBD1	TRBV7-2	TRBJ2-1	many	TGTGCCAGCAGCTACTGGACAGGGCATGCCAATGAGCAGTTCTTC	CASSYWTGHANEQFF
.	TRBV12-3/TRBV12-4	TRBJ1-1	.	TGTGCCAGCAGTCGGGACCTCTACAGGAACACTGAAGCTTTCTTT	CASSRDLYRNTEAFF
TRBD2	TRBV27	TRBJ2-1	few	TGTGCCAGCAGTTCCGAGGGACTAGAGAGCTTCTACAATGAGCAGTTCTTC	CASSSEGLESFYNEQFF
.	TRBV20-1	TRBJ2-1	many	TGCAGTGCTAGGGGTGGGAGGTACCTGGATGGTGAGCAGTTCTTC	CSARGGRYLDGEQFF
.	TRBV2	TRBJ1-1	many	TGTGCCAGCAGGTTAAGGTCGAACACTGAAGCTTTCTTT	CASRLRSNTEAFF
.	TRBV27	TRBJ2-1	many	TGTGCCAGCGGGGCTGGAGGCGGGAATTTGAATGAGCAGTTCTTC	CASGAGGGNLNEQFF
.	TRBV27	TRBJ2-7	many	TGTGCCAGCAGCCACGGACGGGGCTACGAGCAGTACTTC	CASSHGRGYEQYF
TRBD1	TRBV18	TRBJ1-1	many	TGTGCCACCCGTCAGGGGGTTGGGAACACTGAAGCTTTCTTT	CATRQGVGNTEAFF